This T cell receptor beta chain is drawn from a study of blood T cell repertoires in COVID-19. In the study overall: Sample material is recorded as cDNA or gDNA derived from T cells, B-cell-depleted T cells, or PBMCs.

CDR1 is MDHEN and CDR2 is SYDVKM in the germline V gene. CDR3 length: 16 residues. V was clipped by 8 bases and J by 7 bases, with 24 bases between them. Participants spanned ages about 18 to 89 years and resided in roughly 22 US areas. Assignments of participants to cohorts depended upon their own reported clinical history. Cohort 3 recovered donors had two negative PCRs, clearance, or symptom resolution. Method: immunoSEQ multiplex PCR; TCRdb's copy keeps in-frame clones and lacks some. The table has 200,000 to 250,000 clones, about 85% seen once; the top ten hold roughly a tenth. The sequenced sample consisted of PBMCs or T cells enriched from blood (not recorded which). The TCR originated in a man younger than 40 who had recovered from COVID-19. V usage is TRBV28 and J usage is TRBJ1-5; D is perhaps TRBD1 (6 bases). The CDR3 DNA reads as TGTGCCAGCTGGGTGGGGGGCGGGGGGAGGAACCAGCCCCAGCATTTT. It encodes CASWVGGGGRNQPQHF. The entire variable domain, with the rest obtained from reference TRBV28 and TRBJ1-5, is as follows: DVKVTQSSRYLVKRTGEKVFLECVQDMDHENMFWYRQDPGLGLRLIYFSYDVKMKEKGDIPEGYSVSREKKERFSLILESASTNQTSMYLCASWVGGGGRNQPQHFGDGTRLSIL.